These 24 T cell receptor beta chains were all obtained from the same sample, sequenced in a study of control samples from healthy donors and cancer patients. Clones were sequenced by immunoSEQ multiplex PCR, and TCRdb holds only the in-frame ones, with some missing. The sample consists of roughly 130,000 clones, around 94% of them appearing once. Material for sequencing was PBMCs. The receptors were sampled from a man between 60 and 75 years old with colorectal cancer.

The chain combines TRBV5-6 with TRBJ1-3, with 7 positions matching TRBD1. The CDR3 contains 16 residues. J gave up 1 base and V 1 base, and 5 bases lay outside the gene matches. Germline CDR1 SGHDT, CDR2 YYEEEE. The chain's CDR3 is CASSLTGDWSGNTIYF. The CDR3 coding sequence is TGTGCCAGCAGCTTGACAGGGGATTGGTCTGGAAACACCATATATTTT.

The chain has TRBV29-1 and TRBJ2-5; 8 bases match TRBD1. After removal of 4 bases from V and 3 bases from J, the junction contained 7 bases not matched to a gene. Germline CDR1 reads SQVTM; CDR2 reads ANQGSEA. CDR3 length equals 14 residues. In nucleotides, the CDR3 is TGCAGCGTTGCTCGGACAGGGATGGAAGAGACCCAGTACTTC. Amino acid sequence: CSVARTGMEETQYF.

The rearrangement joins TRBV19 to TRBJ1-5; D is perhaps TRBD1 (6 bases). V gave up 4 bases and J gave up 7 bases, with 11 bases separating them. The CDR3 is made up of 13 amino acids. The V gene's germline CDR1 is LNHDA and CDR2 SQIVND (reference sequence). DNA for the CDR3: TGTGCCAGTAGTAAACAGGGTGGGCAGCCCCAGCATTTT. Protein: CASSKQGGQPQHF.

This clone was counted a single time. The chain employs TRBV12-3 or TRBV12-4 and TRBJ1-2; D uncertain. The V end lost 1 base, the J end lost 8 bases, and 8 bases lay between the germline ends. This CDR3 contains 12 residues. The CDR3 DNA is TGTGCCAGCAGTTTAGATCTGGGAGGCTACACCTTC. This encodes CASSLDLGGYTF.

The chain carries TRBV19 and TRBJ1-2; tentatively, D is TRBD1 (6 bases). Germline loops: CDR1 LNHDA, CDR2 SQIVND (reference sequence). The CDR3 has 13 amino acids. V lost 6 bases, J lost 9 bases, and 17 bases lay in between. CDR3 in DNA: TGTGCCAGTAGGGGGGACACTGTCGGGAGCTACACCTTC. Translated, it gives CASRGDTVGSYTF.

The chain links TRBV4-1 to TRBJ2-3; D unresolved. Per the germline V gene, CDR1 is MGHRA and CDR2 is YSYEKL. The CDR3 length is 14 residues. V was cut by 0 bases and J by 3 bases, with 7 bases left in between. CDR3 sequence: CASSQESITDTQYF. CDR3 DNA sequence: TGCGCCAGCAGCCAAGAATCTATAACAGATACGCAGTATTTT.

The chain links TRBV7-8 to TRBJ2-1; D unresolved. There are 13 residues in the CDR3. The V gene's germline CDR1 is SGHVS and CDR2 FQNEAQ. V lost 5 bases, J lost 8 bases, and 13 bases lay in between. CDR3 protein: CASSPSRNDEQFF. The CDR3 region has the DNA TGTGCCAGCAGCCCCTCACGGAACGATGAGCAGTTCTTC.

The V gene is TRBV7-9, the J gene TRBJ2-7; no clear D gene. Germline V gives CDR1 SEHNR, CDR2 FQNEAQ (reference sequence). The V gene lost 4 bases and the J gene lost 2 bases, with 12 bases spanning the gap. The CDR3 has 14 amino acids. Written as DNA, the CDR3 is TGTGCCAGCAGCTCTTACGGAAATACCTACGAGCAGTACTTC. It is translated as CASSSYGNTYEQYF. The whole variable domain, filled in from reference TRBV7-9 and TRBJ2-7, reads DTGVSQNPRHKITKRGQNVTFRCDPISEHNRLYWYRQTLGQGPEFLTYFQNEAQLEKSRLLSDRFSAERPKGSFSTLEIQRTEQGDSAMYLCASSSYGNTYEQYFGPGTRLTVT.

J is TRBJ2-3 and V is TRBV29-1; D call uncertain. The CDR3 length is 10 residues. Germline loops: CDR1 SQVTM, CDR2 ANQGSEA. V dropped 4 bases and J dropped 6 bases, with 5 bases sitting between them. The CDR3 reads CSVVWDTQYF. The CDR3 coding sequence is TGCAGCGTTGTTTGGGATACGCAGTATTTT.

V gene TRBV19 combines with J gene TRBJ1-2; D might be TRBD1 (5 bases). Germline V gene sequence: CDR1 LNHDA, CDR2 SQIVND (reference sequence). CDR3 size: 13 residues. V was shortened by 9 bases and J by 3 bases, with 14 bases between the two germline ends. The CDR3 region has the DNA TGTGCCAGCCGGGACGGTCTGGACTATGGCTACACCTTC. It yields the protein CASRDGLDYGYTF.

This chain joins TRBV28 and TRBJ1-2; D is unclear. This CDR3 comprises 11 residues. Germline CDR1 reads MDHEN; CDR2 reads SYDVKM. Trimming took off 2 bases at V and 8 bases at J, with 6 bases between the two ends. CDR3 loop: CASSLGRGYTF. Written as DNA, the CDR3 is TGTGCCAGCAGTTTAGGGCGGGGCTACACCTTC.

This chain connects TRBV2 to TRBJ2-3; D is unresolved. V lost 4 bases and J 2 bases, leaving 10 bases between the germline ends. This CDR3 is 14 amino acids long. Germline V CDR1 and CDR2: SNHLY, FYNNEI. The CDR3 nucleotides are TGTGCCAGCAGTGCCCAGGAGTACACAGATACGCAGTATTTT. This gives the protein CASSAQEYTDTQYF. Together with reference TRBV2 and TRBJ2-3, the CDR3 gives the full variable domain: EPEVTQTPSHQVTQMGQEVILRCVPISNHLYFYWYRQILGQKVEFLVSFYNNEISEKSEIFDDQFSVERPDGSNFTLKIRSTKLEDSAMYFCASSAQEYTDTQYFGPGTRLTVL.

The gene calls are TRBV2 and TRBJ2-1; TRBD2 aligns across 10 bases. The CDR3 consists of 16 residues. Per the germline V gene, CDR1 is SNHLY and CDR2 is FYNNEI. J gave up 7 bases and V 2 bases, and 8 bases lay outside the gene matches. The CDR3 nucleotides read TGTGCCAGCAGTGAATGGGCAGCGGGGGGGAGTAATGAGCAGTTCTTC. Amino acid sequence: CASSEWAAGGSNEQFF.

This clone has only one observation. This chain connects TRBV24-1 to TRBJ2-6, with a tentative D call TRBD2 (6 bases). The CDR3 has 15 amino acids. Per germline, CDR1 KGHDR and CDR2 SFDVKD. V shed 5 bases and J shed 2 bases, with 9 bases lying between them. The CDR3 region is CATSAGRTGANVLTF. DNA for the CDR3: TGTGCCACCAGTGCTGGGAGGACTGGGGCCAACGTCCTGACTTTC.

This rearrangement joins TRBV24-1 to TRBJ2-3, with a weak D call TRBD1 (5 bases). Germline assignment: CDR1 KGHDR and CDR2 SFDVKD. Trimming shortened V by 5 bases and J by 5 bases, and 13 bases separated the two germline ends. This CDR3 is 14 amino acids long. The CDR3 here is CATSGPIQGDTQYF. Here the CDR3 DNA reads TGTGCCACCAGTGGCCCTATTCAGGGAGATACGCAGTATTTT.

The chain joins TRBV7-9 to TRBJ2-7; D not certain. Trimming removed 1 base from V and 2 bases from J, with 6 bases in between. The germline V gene encodes CDR1 SEHNR and CDR2 FQNEAQ (reference sequence). The CDR3 contains 13 residues. In nucleotides, the CDR3 is TGTGCCAGCAGCTTAGGTCGGGCCTACGAGCAGTACTTC. Its protein is CASSLGRAYEQYF.

Turning to this clone: Other DNA sequences within the sample encode an identical CDR3. This chain connects TRBV5-1 to TRBJ1-1; TRBD1 might be the D (6 bases). From germline, CDR1 is SGHRS and CDR2 YFSETQ. CDR3 length: 15 amino acids. V was pared by 0 bases and J by 1 base, with 10 bases between. The CDR3 DNA is TGCGCCAGCAGCTTGGGAGGAGGGGGGAACACTGAAGCTTTCTTT. It is translated as CASSLGGGGNTEAFF.

The rearrangement joins TRBV14 to TRBJ1-5; D is uncertain. CDR3 length: 13 amino acids. In germline, CDR1 is SGHDN, CDR2 FVKESK. The V end was cut by 4 bases, the J end by 7 bases, with 11 bases between. The CDR3: CASSRWEGQPQHF. As DNA, the CDR3 is TGTGCCAGCAGCCGTTGGGAGGGCCAGCCCCAGCATTTT.

The genes are TRBV7-9 and TRBJ1-1; tentatively, D is TRBD1 (5 bases). This CDR3 spans 15 amino acids. V was pared by 1 base and J by 0 bases, with 9 bases between. Germline assignment: CDR1 SEHNR and CDR2 FQNEAQ (reference sequence). The DNA for the CDR3 is TGTGCCAGCAGCTTAGATGAGGGGATGAACACTGAAGCTTTCTTT. It translates to CASSLDEGMNTEAFF.

The chain links TRBV11-3 to TRBJ2-7, with D tentatively TRBD2 (6 bases). The germline gives CDR1 SGHNT, CDR2 YENEEA. The CDR3 contains 14 residues. Trimming stripped 2 bases from V and 7 bases from J, with 15 bases between. DNA for the CDR3: TGTGCCAGCAGCTTACGTCCTTATGGGGGGGAGCAGTACTTC. It encodes CASSLRPYGGEQYF. Full variable domain (rest looked up from reference TRBV11-3 and TRBJ2-7): EAGVVQSPRYKIIEKKQPVAFWCNPISGHNTLYWYLQNLGQGPELLIRYENEEAVDDSQLPKDRFSAERLKGVDSTLKIQPAELGDSAVYLCASSLRPYGGEQYFGPGTRLTVT.

This clone appeared a single time. This chain connects TRBV4-1 to TRBJ2-7, with D unresolved. This CDR3 is 14 amino acids long. Germline V gives CDR1 MGHRA, CDR2 YSYEKL. Trimming took off 0 bases at V and 6 bases at J, with 12 bases between the two ends. The CDR3 here is CASSQDGFGGEQYF. Written as DNA, the CDR3 is TGCGCCAGCAGCCAAGATGGGTTCGGCGGCGAGCAGTACTTC.

The CDR3: CASSDSASTDTQYF. DNA for the CDR3: TGTGCCAGCAGCGACTCCGCTAGCACAGATACGCAGTATTTT. The chain carries TRBV5-5 and TRBJ2-3, with unresolved D. The CDR3 runs to 14 residues. Looked up from germline, CDR1 is SGHKS and CDR2 is YYEKEE (reference sequence). Trimming pared 4 bases from V and 0 bases from J, leaving 9 bases between.

This chain links TRBV6-5 with TRBJ1-5, with no clear D. The CDR3 loop spans 15 amino acids. V was shortened by 0 bases and J by 0 bases, with 6 bases between the two germline ends. Germline V gene data show CDR1 as MNHEY and CDR2 as SVGAGI. The CDR3 protein is CASSYSIASNQPQHF. The CDR3 nucleotides are TGTGCCAGCAGTTACTCGATAGCTAGCAATCAGCCCCAGCATTTT.

This rearrangement joins TRBV4-2 to TRBJ2-7; possibly TRBD1 or TRBD2 for D (5 bases each). The ends were cut back, 4 bases at V and 2 bases at J, with 18 bases in the middle. The CDR3 is 16 amino acids. Germline lookup yields CDR1 LGHNA and CDR2 YNFKEQ. CDR3 protein: CASSPWDATVAYEQYF. CDR3 DNA sequence: TGTGCCAGCAGCCCTTGGGACGCCACAGTTGCCTACGAGCAGTACTTC.